The 23 T cell receptor beta chains in this list originate from one sample, sequenced in a study of blood T cell repertoires in COVID-19 (TCRdb year 2020). The library was produced with the immunoSEQ multiplex PCR assay. TCRdb took this table from immuneACCESS and kept in-frame rearrangements with V and J called. Such tables lack part of the clones; where checked against another copy, unresolved V genes explain under half of the gap, and the rest is unexplained. Present in this sample are approximately 310,000 clones, 80% to 90% of which were seen just once. The ten most abundant clones make up 7.8% of the sample. Source material: peripheral blood. The source of these receptors is a woman in her forties or fifties who had recovered from COVID-19.

A note on this clone: Other nucleotide sequences from this sample produce the same CDR3. V and J are TRBV4-2 and TRBJ1-1; 7 bases are a match to TRBD1. V shed 1 base, J shed 5 bases, and the junction held 7 bases outside the gene matches. Germline CDR1 LGHNA, CDR2 YNFKEQ. CDR3 size: 15 residues. The CDR3 nucleotides read TGTGCCAGCAGCCAAGTTCAGGGGGTCGGGACTGAAGCTTTCTTT. The encoded protein is CASSQVQGVGTEAFF.

V is TRBV30 and J is TRBJ2-1; 8 bases match TRBD2. Per the germline V gene, CDR1 is GTSNPN and CDR2 is SVGIG (reference sequence). The CDR3 is 13 residues long. V trimming: 2 bases; J trimming: 4 bases; junction bases outside the gene matches: 1. The CDR3 DNA reads TGTGCCTGGAGTAGCGGGAGATACAATGAGCAGTTCTTC. Encoded protein: CAWSSGRYNEQFF.

V gene TRBV29-1 combines with J gene TRBJ2-7; a possible D gene is TRBD1 (6 bases). Germline V lookup: CDR1 SQVTM, CDR2 ANQGSEA. V was clipped by 4 bases and J by 4 bases, with 8 bases between them. There are 11 residues in the CDR3. In DNA, the CDR3 is TGCAGCGTTGGGGACACGTACGAGCAGTACTTC. Its protein is CSVGDTYEQYF.

The V and J genes are TRBV27 and TRBJ2-7, with D unresolved. Trimming removed 5 bases at V and 2 bases at J, with 13 bases between. Germline loops: CDR1 MNHEY, CDR2 SMNVEV (reference sequence). This CDR3 has 14 amino acids. This chain's CDR3 is CASSPEPNPYEQYF. For the CDR3, the DNA is TGTGCCAGCAGTCCGGAGCCGAACCCCTACGAGCAGTACTTC.

In its sample, this clone was seen once. The chain carries TRBV5-6 and TRBJ1-1, with D unresolved. The ends were cut back, 5 bases at V and 1 base at J, with 15 bases in the middle. The CDR3 spans 15 residues. Germline CDR1 is SGHDT and CDR2 is YYEEEE. This chain's CDR3 is CASRGAGSSNTEAFF. The DNA for the CDR3 is TGTGCCAGCAGGGGCGCGGGCAGCTCGAACACTGAAGCTTTCTTT.

Only a few counts were recorded for this clone. The chain has TRBV19 and TRBJ2-1, with 13 nucleotides matching TRBD2. V was pared by 5 bases and J by 0 bases, with 1 base of the junction left unmatched. CDR1 is LNHDA and CDR2 is SQIVND in the germline V gene (reference sequence). The CDR3 totals 16 residues. The CDR3 DNA follows: TGTGCCAGTAGTGGACTAGCGGGGGCCTCCTACAATGAGCAGTTCTTC. It yields the protein CASSGLAGASYNEQFF.

The CDR3, as DNA: TGTGCCAGCAGCCCCCTTGTCCACAATGAGCAGTTCTTC. It is translated as CASSPLVHNEQFF. The V gene is TRBV6-6, the J gene TRBJ2-1; unclear D gene. The CDR3 sequence is 13 residues long. Trimming took off 6 bases at V and 5 bases at J, with 11 bases between the two ends. Germline-derived CDR1 and CDR2 are MNHNY and SVGAGI (reference sequence).

The sample holds one count of this clone. In nucleotides, the CDR3 is TGTGCCATCAGTGAAACCGTCCTGGCGGCAGATACGCAGTATTTT. Translated: CAISETVLAADTQYF. The genes are TRBV10-3 and TRBJ2-3; no definite D call. CDR1 and CDR2 (germline): ENHRY, SYGVKD. The CDR3 has 15 amino acids. V was pared by 3 bases and J by 4 bases, with 14 bases between.

The J gene is TRBJ2-1, the V gene TRBV7-9, with 8 bases matching TRBD2. This CDR3 contains 14 residues. V gave up 4 bases and J gave up 3 bases; unmatched junction bases: 2. CDR1 is SEHNR and CDR2 is FQNEAQ in the germline V gene (reference sequence). CDR3 nucleotides: TGTGCCAGCAGCTCGGGACTAGTCTACAATGAGCAGTTCTTC. Translated, it gives CASSSGLVYNEQFF.

This sequence joins TRBV28 and TRBJ2-7; 8 nucleotides agree with TRBD2. V shed 4 bases and J 0 bases; nucleotides not matched to a gene: 8. The germline V gene has CDR1 MDHEN and CDR2 SYDVKM. The CDR3 is 16 amino acids. The chain's CDR3 is CASSSPSGLPSYEQYF. CDR3 DNA sequence: TGTGCCAGCAGTTCCCCTAGCGGGTTGCCCTCCTACGAGCAGTACTTC.

This clone was seen only once. V and J are TRBV6-5 and TRBJ1-6; 7 bases align to TRBD1. V dropped 6 bases and J dropped 10; count of bases not matched to a gene: 6. The length of the CDR3 is 13 residues. Germline CDR1 is MNHEY and CDR2 is SVGAGI. DNA for the CDR3: TGTGCCAGCAGCCCGACAGGGAAGTCACCCCTCCACTTT. Encoded protein: CASSPTGKSPLHF.

The table lists this clone with a count of one. V gene TRBV12-3 or TRBV12-4 combines with J gene TRBJ2-2; D unresolved. This CDR3 is built from 13 residues. V was clipped by 5 bases and J by 7 bases, with 11 bases between them. CDR3: CASSLILDGELFF. In DNA form, the CDR3 reads TGTGCCAGCAGTCTAATCCTTGACGGGGAGCTGTTTTTT.

The rearrangement links TRBV12-5 to TRBJ2-3; TRBD1 aligns across 7 bases. Looked up from germline, CDR1 is LGHNT and CDR2 is FRNRAP. The CDR3 runs 16 residues. Trimming removed 3 bases from V and 2 bases from J; junction bases left unmatched: 8. CDR3 loop: CASGFSRDRYTDTQYF. Written as DNA, the CDR3 is TGTGCTAGTGGTTTCAGCCGGGACAGATACACAGATACGCAGTATTTT.

The CDR3 DNA reads as TGCGCCAGCAGCCCCAGAGGGGACAGCTACTACGAGCAGTACTTC. This codes for CASSPRGDSYYEQYF. The V and J genes are TRBV5-1 and TRBJ2-7; 7 bases fit TRBD1. V lost 4 bases and J lost 3; bases outside the gene matches: 10. The germline V gene has CDR1 SGHRS and CDR2 YFSETQ. CDR3 length: 15 residues.

This chain joins TRBV2 and TRBJ2-7; 7 bases map to TRBD1. V lost 4 bases, J lost 3 bases, and 6 bases stayed unmatched. The CDR3 spans 14 residues. Germline CDR1 SNHLY, CDR2 FYNNEI. The CDR3 sequence: CASSAATGNYEQYF. CDR3 nucleotide sequence: TGTGCCAGCAGTGCAGCGACAGGGAACTACGAGCAGTACTTC.

The chain links TRBV19 to TRBJ2-7; TRBD2 aligns across 9 bases. The germline CDR1 and CDR2 sequences are LNHDA and SQIVND (reference sequence). The V segment lost 6 bases and the J segment 6 bases; nucleotides outside the gene matches: 12. CDR3 length: 15 amino acids. CDR3 residues: CASRDPGLAGSEQYF. In nucleotides, the CDR3 is TGTGCCAGTAGGGATCCGGGACTAGCTGGATCCGAGCAGTACTTC. Full variable domain (remainder filled in from reference TRBV19 and TRBJ2-7): DGGITQSPKYLFRKEGQNVTLSCEQNLNHDAMYWYRQDPGQGLRLIYYSQIVNDFQKGDIAEGYSVSREKKESFPLTVTSAQKNPTAFYLCASRDPGLAGSEQYFGPGTRLTVT.

Written as DNA, the CDR3 is TGCGCCAGCAGCCAACAGAACAATTCACCCCTCCACTTT. It codes for CASSQQNNSPLHF. This chain joins TRBV4-3 and TRBJ1-6; D not certain. The CDR3 extends over 13 amino acids. Germline-derived CDR1 and CDR2 are LGHNA and YSLEER. V shed 2 bases and J shed 7 bases, with 6 bases lying between them.

The CDR3 loop is CAGKRDRDYEQYF. The CDR3 bases are TGTGCCGGCAAGCGGGACAGGGACTACGAGCAGTACTTC. This chain uses TRBV2 with TRBJ2-7, with 9 bases matching TRBD1. Germline lookup yields CDR1 SNHLY and CDR2 FYNNEI. V lost 11 bases to trimming and J lost 3 bases; unmatched junction nucleotides: 8. The CDR3 runs 13 residues.

Notes on this clone: Other DNA sequences from this sample encode an identical CDR3 as well. This rearrangement joins TRBV20-1 to TRBJ2-1; D is unresolved. Germline CDR1 reads DFQATT; CDR2 reads SNEGSKA (reference sequence). V lost 6 bases to trimming and J lost 4 bases, with 7 bases between them. The CDR3 length is 11 residues. The CDR3 DNA sequence: TGCAGTGCAAGACGGTACAATGAGCAGTTCTTC. It yields the protein CSARRYNEQFF.

This clone occurred once. The CDR3 region is CASSPPVFGGFTYNEQFF. CDR3 coding DNA: TGTGCCAGCAGCCCTCCCGTCTTCGGGGGGTTTACTTACAATGAGCAGTTCTTC. J is TRBJ2-1 and V is TRBV3-1 (or the pseudogene TRBV3-2); 7 bases are a match to TRBD2. The CDR3 is 18 amino acids. Unmatched junction bases numbered 16, after V lost 4 bases and J lost 4 bases. Germline CDR1 LGHDT, CDR2 YNNKEL (reference sequence).

The chain carries TRBV4-3 and TRBJ1-2, with 9 bases that match TRBD1. The V gene end was trimmed by 3 bases and the J gene end by 5 bases; junction bases not matched to a gene: 1. The V gene's germline CDR1 is LGHNA and CDR2 YSLEER. The CDR3 is made up of 13 amino acids. The CDR3 nucleotides read TGCGCCAGCAGCCAGGACAGGGGTTATGGCTACACCTTC. Residues: CASSQDRGYGYTF.

The chain recombines TRBV11-2 with TRBJ2-7; weak D call: TRBD2 (7 bases). V gave up 5 bases and J gave up 5 bases, with 19 bases separating them. CDR1 SGHAT and CDR2 FQNNGV come from the germline V gene. The CDR3 consists of 15 residues. Here the CDR3 DNA reads TGTGCCAGCAGCACCATGGAGGGGGGGCCAAACGAGCAGTACTTC. This codes for CASSTMEGGPNEQYF.

J is TRBJ2-3 and V is TRBV20-1, with no clear D. Germline V gene sequence: CDR1 DFQATT, CDR2 SNEGSKA (reference sequence). V was trimmed by 3 bases and J by 1 base, leaving 14 bases between them. The CDR3 spans 15 residues. Here the CDR3 reads CSASLLLPRTDTQYF. In DNA, the CDR3 is TGCAGTGCTAGTCTCCTCCTTCCCCGCACAGATACGCAGTATTTT.